This entry lists 2 T cell receptor beta chains sequenced from one sample in a study of post-analysis software for immune sequencing data. Whole-study results and caveats: Five TRBV segments, including TRBV5-6, TRBV5-1 and TRBV20-1, were more frequent in patients than controls.

Their recognized antigens are unknown. Unique molecular identifiers had been added to the TCR beta cDNA libraries. Using its own MiXCR run on the PCR reads, TCRdb lists one record per CDR3 protein. Here the sample spans 170,000 or so distinct CDR3 sequences, around 28% being singletons. Sequenced sample: blood. All receptors derive from a girl aged 10 to 17 with multiple sclerosis.

This clonotype has at least ten counts. The chain links TRBV7-2 to TRBJ1-2; TRBD1 agrees at 7 bases. The trim removed 1 base at V and 2 bases at J, leaving 4 bases unmatched. CDR3 size: 15 residues. CDR1 SGHTA and CDR2 FQGNSA come from the germline V gene. The CDR3 protein is CASSLVQGVNYGYTF. In DNA, the CDR3 is TGTGCCAGCAGCTTAGTCCAGGGGGTCAACTATGGCTACACCTTC.

V usage is TRBV28 and J usage is TRBJ2-4, with D possibly TRBD2 on 6 matching bases. V lost 5 bases, J lost 13 bases, and 24 bases lay in between. From germline, CDR1 is MDHEN and CDR2 SYDVKM. This CDR3 comprises 15 residues. The DNA for the CDR3 is TGTGCCAGCAGTGGGGGAGGTTTGGCACAAGAGGCCCAGTACTTC. It translates to CASSGGGLAQEAQYF.